These T cell receptor beta chains were read from a single sample in a study of T-cell memory formation after mild COVID-19. TCRdb passed the 5' RACE reads through MiXCR, listing each CDR3 protein once. The table lists about 470,000 distinct CDR3 sequences, approximately 23% of them singletons. The sample taken for sequencing was PBMCs or a T cell subset sorted from them (not recorded which). The receptor source for this set is an adult woman who had mild COVID-19 (a few samples of this study predate the infection). Cell type and time point are not known. Both conserved end residues are part of each CDR3. The D gene is left open where the match is weak. Only some rows state a clone size, as once, few, many or a class for expanded clones.

j_call,clone_size,d_call,v_call,cdr3_aa,cdr3_nt
TRBJ2-1,.,.,TRBV9,CASSPPQSNEQFF,TGTGCCAGCAGCCCCCCCCAGTCCAATGAGCAGTTCTTC
TRBJ2-7,.,TRBD2,TRBV4-1,CASSPKTSGESYEQYF,TGCGCCAGCAGCCCCAAGACTAGCGGGGAGTCCTACGAGCAGTACTTC
TRBJ2-3,few,.,TRBV24-1,CATGGYRDSTDTQYF,TGTGCCACCGGAGGATACAGGGATAGCACAGATACGCAGTATTTT
TRBJ1-2,.,.,TRBV14,CASSQERHQTHGYTF,TGTGCCAGCAGCCAAGAAAGACATCAAACGCATGGCTACACCTTC
TRBJ1-2,.,.,TRBV12-3/TRBV12-4,CASRRDRDLGRGYTF,TGTGCCAGCAGGCGAGACCGGGACCTCGGAAGAGGGTACACCTTC
TRBJ1-2,few,TRBD1,TRBV5-6,CASSLVQGSDYGYTF,TGTGCCAGCAGCTTGGTACAGGGGTCCGACTATGGCTACACCTTC
TRBJ2-7,.,TRBD2,TRBV7-9,CASSFTPGLDYEQYF,TGTGCCAGCAGCTTTACGCCGGGACTAGACTACGAGCAGTACTTC
TRBJ1-6,few,.,TRBV12-3/TRBV12-4,CASSLGLISSPLHF,TGTGCCAGCAGTTTGGGCCTTATTTCCTCACCCCTCCACTTT
TRBJ1-5,.,.,TRBV7-9,CASSLDSSSNQPQHF,TGTGCCAGCAGCTTGGACTCGTCGAGCAATCAGCCCCAGCATTTT
TRBJ1-5,.,.,TRBV12-3/TRBV12-4,CASSFSGRRNQPQHF,TGTGCCAGCAGTTTTTCAGGACGTCGCAATCAGCCCCAGCATTTT
TRBJ1-5,.,.,TRBV12-3/TRBV12-4,CASSLSGRGDQPQHF,TGTGCCAGCAGTTTAAGCGGCAGGGGAGATCAGCCCCAGCATTTT
TRBJ2-3,few,TRBD1,TRBV7-3,CASSLKSRGLADTQYF,TGTGCCAGCAGCTTAAAAAGCAGGGGGCTCGCAGATACGCAGTATTTT
TRBJ1-6,.,TRBD1,TRBV6-5,CASSYSIVQGAKFGSPLHF,TGTGCCAGCAGTTACTCGATTGTGCAGGGGGCGAAATTTGGGTCACCCCTCCACTTT
TRBJ2-5,few,TRBD2,TRBV15,CATSRRAGGQETQYF,TGTGCCACCAGCAGACGAGCGGGGGGGCAAGAGACCCAGTACTTC
TRBJ2-6,.,.,TRBV25-1,CASSEAGAGANVLTF,TGTGCCAGCAGTGAAGCGGGGGCGGGGGCCAACGTCCTGACTTTC
TRBJ2-3,few,.,TRBV5-1,CASRGFSGPPDTQYF,TGCGCCAGCAGGGGATTTAGCGGTCCCCCTGATACGCAGTATTTT
TRBJ1-4,.,TRBD1,TRBV19,CASSKQGLNEKLFF,TGTGCCAGTAGTAAACAGGGGCTTAATGAAAAACTGTTTTTT
TRBJ2-2,.,TRBD1,TRBV7-2,CASSFSGTGKAGELFF,TGTGCCAGCAGCTTCAGTGGGACAGGGAAGGCCGGGGAGCTGTTTTTT
TRBJ2-2,few,TRBD2,TRBV12-3/TRBV12-4,CASSRGLAQNTGELFF,TGTGCCAGCAGTAGGGGACTAGCCCAGAACACCGGGGAGCTGTTTTTT
TRBJ1-1,few,TRBD1,TRBV9,CASSVADRVLRNTEAFF,TGTGCCAGCAGCGTAGCGGACAGGGTTTTGAGGAACACTGAAGCTTTCTTT
TRBJ2-7,few,TRBD2,TRBV11-2,CASRRTSGRVDEQYF,TGTGCCAGCAGAAGGACTAGCGGGAGGGTCGACGAGCAGTACTTC
TRBJ2-7,.,.,TRBV11-2,CASSPTGVYEQYF,TGTGCCAGCAGCCCTACAGGAGTCTACGAGCAGTACTTC
TRBJ2-7,few,.,TRBV2,CATSDEGVNEQYF,TGTGCCACTTCCGACGAGGGTGTAAACGAGCAGTACTTC
TRBJ2-3,few,.,TRBV5-5,CASSLLGGWGDTQYF,TGTGCCAGCAGCCTCCTCGGGGGATGGGGTGATACGCAGTATTTT
TRBJ2-5,.,TRBD2,TRBV24-1,CATARGGQETQYF,TGTGCCACCGCCCGCGGGGGACAAGAGACCCAGTACTTC
TRBJ2-2,.,TRBD1,TRBV5-1,CASSRDRERTGELFF,TGCGCCAGCAGCCGAGACAGGGAGCGCACCGGGGAGCTGTTTTTT
TRBJ1-2,.,.,TRBV19,CASSIVLRDYGYTF,TGTGCCAGTAGTATAGTATTGAGGGACTATGGCTACACCTTC
TRBJ2-2,once,TRBD1,TRBV7-8,CASSLGRTGDTGELFF,TGTGCCAGCAGCTTAGGGAGGACAGGGGACACCGGGGAGCTGTTTTTT
TRBJ1-1,.,TRBD1,TRBV5-1,CASSQPFSTGATTEAFF,TGCGCCAGCAGCCAACCTTTCTCGACAGGGGCCACGACTGAAGCTTTCTTT
TRBJ1-1,.,.,TRBV7-9,CASSLDPVGIAFF,TGTGCCAGCAGCCTGGACCCCGTGGGCATAGCTTTCTTT
TRBJ2-1,.,TRBD2,TRBV18,CASSPPGRERKQFF,TGTGCCAGCTCACCACCGGGGCGGGAGAGGAAGCAGTTCTTC
TRBJ1-2,.,TRBD1,TRBV5-1,CASSFRQGADYGYTF,TGCGCCAGCAGCTTTCGACAGGGGGCGGACTATGGCTACACCTTC
TRBJ2-3,few,TRBD2,TRBV7-9,CASGSLAGSLTQYF,TGTGCCAGCGGGTCACTAGCGGGATCCCTTACGCAGTATTTT
TRBJ1-2,few,TRBD1,TRBV20-1,CSAGQGTANYGYTF,TGCAGTGCTGGACAGGGAACAGCTAACTATGGCTACACCTTC
TRBJ2-5,.,.,TRBV20-1,CSARRVAGGGETQYF,TGCAGTGCTAGAAGGGTGGCAGGGGGGGGTGAGACCCAGTACTTC
TRBJ1-1,.,.,TRBV29-1,CSFKRLNTEAFF,TGCAGCTTTAAAAGGCTGAACACTGAAGCTTTCTTT
TRBJ2-3,.,.,TRBV12-3/TRBV12-4,CASSRSLGGRTDTQYF,TGTGCCAGCAGTCGATCCCTAGGGGGGCGCACAGATACGCAGTATTTT
TRBJ2-1,few,TRBD2,TRBV27,CASSLSRLAGGLDNEQFF,TGTGCCAGCAGTTTATCTCGACTAGCGGGGGGGCTTGACAATGAGCAGTTCTTC
TRBJ2-5,.,TRBD2,TRBV7-2,CASSLAGGLAGKETQYF,TGTGCCAGCAGCTTAGCGGGGGGACTAGCGGGAAAAGAGACCCAGTACTTC